The 24 T cell receptor beta chains below come from one sample, sequenced in a study of OX40 agonist ivuxolimab in advanced cancers. Clones were sequenced by immunoSEQ multiplex PCR, and TCRdb holds only the in-frame ones, with some missing. The table records 65,000 to 85,000 clones, about 85% of them present only once. Source: CD4+ or CD8+ T cells sorted from blood, taken in a trial of the OX40 agonist ivuxolimab. These receptor sequences come from an adult with an advanced solid tumor such as melanoma, head and neck, liver or kidney cancer.

The J gene is TRBJ1-5, the V gene TRBV9; D gene uncertain. V was trimmed by 0 bases and J by 0 bases, leaving 10 bases between them. The germline CDR1 and CDR2 sequences are SGDLS and YYNGEE. There are 16 residues in the CDR3. CDR3 region: CASSVESAYSNQPQHF. The CDR3 DNA is TGTGCCAGCAGCGTAGAGTCCGCATATAGCAATCAGCCCCAGCATTTT.

The CDR3 DNA is TGCGCCAGCAGCTTCATGGGACTAGCGGGAGTATACAATGAGCAGTTCTTC. The encoded protein is CASSFMGLAGVYNEQFF. The chain uses TRBV5-1 and TRBJ2-1; 14 bases are shared with TRBD2. The CDR3 covers 17 residues. CDR1 SGHRS and CDR2 YFSETQ come from the germline V gene. V lost 2 bases to trimming and J lost 4 bases; unmatched junction nucleotides: 5.

This CDR3 reads CASSSSGYNEQFF. CDR3 DNA sequence: TGTGCCAGCAGCTCTAGCGGTTACAATGAGCAGTTCTTC. This chain uses TRBV7-9 with TRBJ2-1; TRBD2 matches at 7 bases. There are 13 residues in the CDR3. Germline V gene lookup returns CDR1 SEHNR and CDR2 FQNEAQ (reference sequence). J gave up 4 bases and V 4 bases, and 1 base lay outside the gene matches.

This sequence joins TRBV5-1 and TRBJ2-2; 12 bases align to TRBD2. This CDR3 is 16 amino acids long. Losses at the gene ends were 6 bases for V and 6 bases for J; bases not matched to a gene: 9. Germline CDR1 and CDR2: SGHRS and YFSETQ. CDR3: CASNPTSGGGSGELFF. The CDR3 DNA follows: TGCGCCAGCAACCCGACTAGCGGGGGAGGTTCCGGGGAGCTGTTTTTT.

V and J are TRBV2 and TRBJ1-5; D remains unclear. Germline CDR1 is SNHLY and CDR2 is FYNNEI. There are 15 residues in the CDR3. Deletions cut 4 bases from V and 2 bases from J, with 12 bases between. CDR3 bases: TGTGCCAGCAGTGGGGCCTTAGGAGGCAATCAGCCCCAGCATTTT. It encodes CASSGALGGNQPQHF.

The rearrangement joins TRBV28 to TRBJ2-5; D is perhaps TRBD1 or TRBD2 (5 bases each). Trimming shortened V by 3 bases and J by 4 bases, and 24 bases separated the two germline ends. In germline, CDR1 is MDHEN, CDR2 SYDVKM. This CDR3 has 18 amino acids. The CDR3, as DNA: TGTGCCAGCAGTTTCAGGGTATGGGGACGCCGAGAGGGAGAGACCCAGTACTTC. It specifies CASSFRVWGRREGETQYF.

This chain uses TRBV5-1 with TRBJ1-3, with 8 positions matching TRBD1. In germline, CDR1 is SGHRS, CDR2 YFSETQ. This CDR3 has 17 residues. With V trimmed by 0 bases and J by 4 bases, 9 bases remained unmatched. This CDR3 is CASSLDGQGTGGNTIYF. The CDR3 coding sequence is TGCGCCAGCAGCTTGGACGGACAGGGAACGGGAGGAAACACCATATATTTT.

The J gene is TRBJ1-2, the V gene TRBV5-1; D unclear. With 2 bases removed from V and 5 bases from J, the gap between germline ends came to 19 bases. The CDR3 length is 16 residues. The germline V gene encodes CDR1 SGHRS and CDR2 YFSETQ. The CDR3 sequence is CASSFLVSTSLYGYTF. CDR3 bases: TGCGCCAGCAGCTTTTTGGTCTCGACGTCGCTGTATGGCTACACCTTC.

This rearrangement joins TRBV11-3 to TRBJ2-1; no clear D gene. Germline-derived CDR1 and CDR2 are SGHNT and YENEEA. Between the trimmed V and J ends, which lost 2 bases and 0 bases, there was a span of 14 bases. This CDR3 is 17 amino acids long. The CDR3 loop is CASSLTNQRTSYNEQFF. The CDR3 DNA reads TGTGCCAGCAGCTTAACGAACCAGAGAACCTCCTACAATGAGCAGTTCTTC.

V gene TRBV27 combines with J gene TRBJ1-1; 9 positions agree with TRBD1. CDR1 and CDR2 from the germline V gene are MNHEY and SMNVEV (reference sequence). Trimming took 6 bases from V and 8 from J; bases not matched to a gene: 10. The length of the CDR3 is 14 residues. The CDR3 sequence: CASSQNRGRGEAFF. In nucleotides, the CDR3 is TGTGCCAGCAGCCAGAACAGGGGGCGCGGGGAAGCTTTCTTT.

The V gene is TRBV28, the J gene TRBJ2-2; TRBD1 matches 8 bases. CDR3 length: 15 residues. V dropped 5 bases and J dropped 7; count of bases not matched to a gene: 9. The germline gives CDR1 MDHEN, CDR2 SYDVKM. The CDR3 is CASSRRTGKGGELFF. As DNA, the CDR3 is TGTGCCAGCAGTCGACGGACAGGGAAAGGCGGGGAGCTGTTTTTT.

The chain is built from TRBV5-1 and TRBJ2-5; the match to TRBD2 covers 12 bases. The CDR3 totals 16 residues. The germline V gene has CDR1 SGHRS and CDR2 YFSETQ. Unmatched junction bases numbered 1, after V lost 0 bases and J lost 1 base. CDR3 sequence (DNA): TGCGCCAGCAGCTTGGCGACTAGCGGGGGCCAAGAGACCCAGTACTTC. Protein sequence: CASSLATSGGQETQYF.

This chain connects TRBV20-1 to TRBJ2-1; unclear D gene. The V end lost 5 bases, the J end lost 9 bases, and 11 bases lay between the germline ends. Germline CDR1 reads DFQATT; CDR2 reads SNEGSKA (reference sequence). The CDR3 loop spans 11 amino acids. This CDR3 reads CSAAKIREQFF. The CDR3 bases are TGCAGTGCTGCCAAAATTCGTGAGCAGTTCTTC.

This CDR3 reads CASSFDGVGQYF. The CDR3 bases are TGCGCCAGCAGCTTTGACGGGGTCGGGCAGTACTTC. J is TRBJ2-7 and V is TRBV5-1; D may be TRBD2 (5 bases). From germline, CDR1 is SGHRS and CDR2 YFSETQ. The V end lost 2 bases, the J end lost 9 bases, and 12 bases lay between the germline ends. The CDR3 has 12 amino acids.

This chain connects TRBV19 to TRBJ1-5; TRBD1 might be the D (5 bases). This CDR3 comprises 17 residues. Trimming stripped 7 bases from V and 3 bases from J, with 22 bases between. CDR1 and CDR2 (germline): LNHDA, SQIVND (reference sequence). CDR3 protein: CASTDLSGGRNNQPQHF. CDR3 nucleotides: TGTGCCAGTACCGACCTATCGGGGGGTCGGAACAATCAGCCCCAGCATTTT.

The chain carries TRBV6-7 and TRBJ1-4; 7 positions match TRBD1. TRBV6-7 is an open reading frame, and its role is uncertain. The CDR3 is made up of 19 amino acids. After removal of 5 bases from V and 0 bases from J, the junction contained 15 bases not matched to a gene. The CDR3 DNA follows: TGTGCCAGCAGTACCAGGGACAGTCCCCTCCACGCAACTAATGAAAAACTGTTTTTT. Translated, it gives CASSTRDSPLHATNEKLFF.

The rearrangement links TRBV15 to TRBJ1-1; 12 nucleotides agree with TRBD1. Trimming took 3 bases from V and 8 from J; bases not matched to a gene: 10. The CDR3 has 16 amino acids. CDR1 LNHNV and CDR2 YYDKDF come from the germline V gene (reference sequence). This chain's CDR3 is CATSSPWDRGPMEAFF. In DNA form, the CDR3 reads TGTGCCACCAGCAGCCCTTGGGACAGGGGGCCCATGGAAGCTTTCTTT.

This chain uses TRBV18 with TRBJ2-1, with D possibly TRBD2 on 6 matching bases. V was shortened by 1 base and J by 6 bases, with 7 bases between the two germline ends. This CDR3 comprises 13 residues. Germline V gene lookup returns CDR1 KGHSH and CDR2 LQKENI. In nucleotides, the CDR3 is TGTGCCAGCTCACCACAGGGAGGCAATGAGCAGTTCTTC. Amino acid sequence: CASSPQGGNEQFF.

The J gene is TRBJ1-5, the V gene TRBV7-2; the D gene is possibly TRBD1 (5 bases). The CDR3 has 15 amino acids. Germline V CDR1 and CDR2: SGHTA, FQGNSA. The ends were cut back, 0 bases at V and 2 bases at J, with 8 bases in the middle. The CDR3 nucleotides are TGTGCCAGCAGCTTAGCAGGGACCGGCAATCAGCCCCAGCATTTT. It translates to CASSLAGTGNQPQHF.

J is TRBJ2-3 and V is TRBV6-1; D not certain. Germline values: CDR1 MNHNS, CDR2 SASEGT. Trimming cost V 8 bases and J 0 bases, with 12 bases left between them. CDR3 length equals 14 residues. The CDR3 is CASHKVESTDTQYF. DNA for the CDR3: TGTGCCAGCCACAAAGTAGAAAGCACAGATACGCAGTATTTT.

The chain links TRBV2 to TRBJ2-4, with D possibly being TRBD1 (6 bases). CDR1 is SNHLY and CDR2 is FYNNEI in the germline V gene. The CDR3 extends over 13 amino acids. The germline V and J ends were trimmed by 5 bases and 5 bases, with 10 bases remaining between them. CDR3 amino acids: CASSLGQENIQYF. The DNA of the CDR3 is TGTGCCAGCAGTCTGGGACAAGAAAACATTCAGTACTTC.

The chain uses TRBV23-1 and TRBJ2-7, with D maybe TRBD1 (5 bases). TRBV23-1 is recorded as an ORF, its role being uncertain. With 0 bases removed from V and 2 bases from J, the gap between germline ends came to 11 bases. The CDR3 has 15 amino acids. The CDR3 DNA reads as TGCGCCAGCAGTCAATCGGCAGGGTTAGCCTACGAGCAGTACTTC. This sequence encodes CASSQSAGLAYEQYF.

The chain has TRBV4-2 and TRBJ1-3; no clear D. Trimming stripped 0 bases from V and 0 bases from J, with 6 bases between. The CDR3 loop spans 15 amino acids. Looked up from germline, CDR1 is LGHNA and CDR2 is YNFKEQ. The DNA of the CDR3 is TGTGCCAGCAGCCAAGATCGTAACTCTGGAAACACCATATATTTT. This codes for CASSQDRNSGNTIYF.

The rearrangement uses TRBV11-2 and TRBJ2-3, with D uncertain. CDR3 size: 12 residues. V gave up 6 bases and J gave up 4 bases, with 8 bases separating them. Per germline, CDR1 SGHAT and CDR2 FQNNGV. CDR3 residues: CASSRDADTQYF. CDR3 coding DNA: TGTGCCAGCAGTCGTGACGCAGATACGCAGTATTTT.